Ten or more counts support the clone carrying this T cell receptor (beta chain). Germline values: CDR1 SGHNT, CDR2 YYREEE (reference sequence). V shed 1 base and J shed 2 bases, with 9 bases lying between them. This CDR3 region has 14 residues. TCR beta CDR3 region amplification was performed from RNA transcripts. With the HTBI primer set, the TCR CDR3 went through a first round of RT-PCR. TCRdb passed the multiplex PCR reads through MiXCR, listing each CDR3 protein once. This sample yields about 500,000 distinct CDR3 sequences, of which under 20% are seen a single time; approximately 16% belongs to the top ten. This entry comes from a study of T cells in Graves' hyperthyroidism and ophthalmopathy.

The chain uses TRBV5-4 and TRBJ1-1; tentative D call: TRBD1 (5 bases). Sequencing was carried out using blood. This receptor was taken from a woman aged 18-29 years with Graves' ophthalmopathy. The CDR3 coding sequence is TGTGCCAGCAGCTTGTGGGGGTTCAACACTGAAGCTTTCTTT. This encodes CASSLWGFNTEAFF.